This T cell receptor (beta chain) appears in the sequencing data of a study of control samples from healthy donors and cancer patients. The protocol was immunoSEQ multiplex PCR, while the TCRdb copy is restricted to in-frame clones and leaves out a portion. This sample has approximately 100,000 clones, with approximately 90% found just once. This CDR3 is built from 13 residues. Germline V lookup: CDR1 SGHVS, CDR2 FQNEAQ. V gave up 6 bases and J gave up 6 bases, with 15 bases separating them. The sequenced sample consisted of blood. The rearrangement joins TRBV7-8 to TRBJ2-7; D is possibly TRBD1 (5 bases). The TCR was taken from a man between 25 and 39 years old in good health. The CDR3 region is CASRGRVRGEQYF. In DNA, the CDR3 is TGTGCCAGCAGAGGCAGGGTCAGAGGCGAGCAGTACTTC.